Shown below are 4 T cell receptor beta chains from a single sample sequenced in a study of blood T cell repertoires in COVID-19. TCRdb's copy holds only in-frame clones and misses some; the assay was immunoSEQ multiplex PCR. This repertoire shows around 100,000 clones, over 75% found once; its top ten account for 5% to 6%. The sample comprised peripheral blood. These receptors originate from a man aged 50 to 60 with acute or convalescent COVID-19.

The rearrangement joins TRBV4-1 to TRBJ2-7; D is perhaps TRBD2 (5 bases). V was shortened by 3 bases and J by 5 bases, with 8 bases between the two germline ends. The germline CDR1 and CDR2 sequences are MGHRA and YSYEKL. There are 12 residues in the CDR3. In nucleotides, the CDR3 is TGCGCCAGCAGCCAGGGAGAGGACGAGCAGTACTTC. Amino acid sequence: CASSQGEDEQYF.

The J gene is TRBJ2-1, the V gene TRBV6-5; 7 nucleotides line up with TRBD2. The V and J ends lost 4 bases and 8 bases, in that order; junction bases with no gene match: 11. CDR1 MNHEY and CDR2 SVGAGI come from the germline V gene. The CDR3 contains 15 residues. The CDR3 here is CASSSSGMEFDEQFF. The CDR3 nucleotides read TGTGCCAGCAGTTCAAGCGGGATGGAGTTCGATGAGCAGTTCTTC.

J is TRBJ2-5 and V is TRBV6-5, with TRBD1 as a possible D gene (5 bases). The CDR3 sequence is 13 residues long. CDR1 is MNHEY, CDR2 SVGAGI, per germline. V dropped 7 bases and J dropped 2 bases, with 11 bases sitting between them. CDR3 DNA sequence: TGTGCCAGCAAGGGGAACGGGCAAGAGACCCAGTACTTC. It translates to CASKGNGQETQYF.

This chain's CDR3 is CASSASTGTRETQYF. The CDR3 nucleotides are TGTGCCAGCAGCGCGTCAACAGGGACGAGAGAGACCCAGTACTTC. The rearrangement joins TRBV5-6 to TRBJ2-5; D may be TRBD1 (6 bases). Germline lookup yields CDR1 SGHDT and CDR2 YYEEEE. Trimming stripped 4 bases from V and 4 bases from J, with 17 bases between. This CDR3 is 15 amino acids long.